A single sample gave rise to the 27 T cell receptor beta chains below, sequenced in a study of response to subunit inactivated influenza vaccine. TCRdb reprocessed the RT-PCR reads with MiXCR, giving one entry per CDR3 protein. The sample includes roughly 780,000 distinct CDR3 sequences, around 20% of them seen just once. The source was PBMCs from blood, collected roughly 5 days after vaccination. Receptors originate from a middle-aged man who received an inactivated influenza vaccine.

CDR3 in DNA: TGTGCCAGCAGTTTTGGCCGAAACACCATATATTTT. It codes for CASSFGRNTIYF. The chain employs TRBV12-3 or TRBV12-4 and TRBJ1-3; D gene unclear. With 3 bases removed from V and 5 bases from J, the gap between germline ends came to 5 bases. The length of the CDR3 is 12 residues.

The rearrangement joins TRBV27 to TRBJ2-7; 7 positions agree with TRBD1. Germline V CDR1 and CDR2: MNHEY, SMNVEV (reference sequence). V shed 2 bases and J 5 bases; nucleotides not matched to a gene: 9. CDR3 length equals 15 residues. The CDR3 spells CASSLRRQGGHEQYF. CDR3 in DNA: TGTGCCAGCAGTTTAAGGCGACAGGGTGGCCACGAGCAGTACTTC.

The chain employs TRBV2 and TRBJ2-7; TRBD2 matches 7 bases. Germline-derived CDR1 and CDR2 are SNHLY and FYNNEI. CDR3 length: 13 residues. The V gene end was trimmed by 10 bases and the J gene end by 2 bases; junction bases not matched to a gene: 8. The CDR3 here is CANSAGRTYEQYF. In nucleotides, the CDR3 is TGTGCCAACTCTGCCGGGAGGACCTACGAGCAGTACTTC.

V is TRBV4-1 and J is TRBJ2-3, with D possibly TRBD1 on 5 matching bases. The germline gives CDR1 MGHRA, CDR2 YSYEKL. This CDR3 region has 12 residues. Trimming removed 0 bases from V and 9 bases from J, with 7 bases in between. The chain's CDR3 is CASSQEQVTQYF. CDR3 DNA sequence: TGCGCCAGCAGCCAAGAACAGGTAACGCAGTATTTT.

The rearrangement joins TRBV28 to TRBJ1-3; D is unclear. Looked up from germline, CDR1 is MDHEN and CDR2 is SYDVKM. With 6 bases removed from V and 0 bases from J, the gap between germline ends came to 15 bases. This CDR3 region has 16 residues. Written as DNA, the CDR3 is TGTGCCAGCAGCCTCAAGTTCCGGAGCTCTGGAAACACCATATATTTT. It translates to CASSLKFRSSGNTIYF.

Turning to this clonotype: A read error is possible here, since a much larger clone lies one base away. The rearrangement links TRBV20-1 to TRBJ2-1; 8 bases agree with TRBD2. CDR3 size: 12 residues. V was pared by 4 bases and J by 14 bases, with 10 bases of the junction left unmatched. CDR1 is DFQATT, CDR2 SNEGSKA, per germline (reference sequence). CDR3 coding DNA: TGCAGTGCTAACTCGGGGGGGGACACTGAGTTCTTC. Its translation: CSANSGGDTEFF.

This clonotype was detected only a few times. This chain uses TRBV5-1 with TRBJ2-7, with TRBD2 matching over 7 bases. This CDR3 contains 15 residues. Germline trimming cut 0 bases from V and 6 bases from J; bases unmatched to any gene: 9. The germline CDR1 and CDR2 sequences are SGHRS and YFSETQ. The DNA for the CDR3 is TGCGCCAGCAGCTTGGCCAGCGATTGGGGGGGCGAGCAGTACTTC. Translation: CASSLASDWGGEQYF. Full variable domain (remainder filled in from reference TRBV5-1 and TRBJ2-7): KAGVTQTPRYLIKTRGQQVTLSCSPISGHRSVSWYQQTPGQGLQFLFEYFSETQRNKGNFPGRFSGRQFSNSRSEMNVSTLELGDSALYLCASSLASDWGGEQYFGPGTRLTVT.

This clonotype came up a few times. This chain joins TRBV24-1 and TRBJ2-1; 8 nucleotides align to TRBD2. The V gene's germline CDR1 is KGHDR and CDR2 SFDVKD. Unmatched junction bases numbered 5, after V lost 4 bases and J lost 4 bases. This CDR3 region has 15 residues. The CDR3 nucleotides read TGTGCCACCAGTGAGAGGCTAGCGGGTTACAATGAGCAGTTCTTC. Translation gives CATSERLAGYNEQFF.

This chain links TRBV4-2 with TRBJ1-1; tentatively, D is TRBD1 (5 bases). The CDR3 is 15 amino acids. The V and J ends lost 3 bases and 0 bases respectively, with 11 bases between them. Germline V gene lookup returns CDR1 LGHNA and CDR2 YNFKEQ. CDR3 residues: CASSQGTVMNTEAFF. In DNA, the CDR3 is TGTGCCAGCAGCCAGGGGACGGTCATGAACACTGAAGCTTTCTTT.

V is TRBV12-3 or TRBV12-4 and J is TRBJ2-1; TRBD2 aligns across 10 bases. The CDR3 loop spans 16 amino acids. J was trimmed by 4 bases and V by 3 bases; bases with no gene match: 6. CDR3 region: CASSFPGLAIYNEQFF. The CDR3 DNA reads as TGTGCCAGCAGTTTTCCGGGACTAGCGATTTACAATGAGCAGTTCTTC.

This clonotype was detected ten times or more. The rearrangement joins TRBV7-9 to TRBJ2-5, with a tentative D call TRBD2 (6 bases). This CDR3 region has 15 residues. V was trimmed by 1 base and J by 5 bases, leaving 14 bases between them. Germline V gene sequence: CDR1 SEHNR, CDR2 FQNEAQ (reference sequence). In DNA, the CDR3 is TGTGCCAGCAGCTTAGGTGGAGGGGTCACTGAGACCCAGTACTTC. The encoded protein is CASSLGGGVTETQYF.

This clonotype turned up a few times. The rearrangement joins TRBV20-1 to TRBJ1-1, with D uncertain. Trimming cost V 5 bases and J 7 bases, with 20 bases left between them. CDR1 and CDR2 from the germline V gene are DFQATT and SNEGSKA (reference sequence). This CDR3 has 14 amino acids. The CDR3 spells CSAPSRSETYEAFF. The CDR3 DNA is TGCAGTGCTCCCAGCAGGTCGGAAACATATGAAGCTTTCTTT.

The DNA for the CDR3 is TGCGCCAGCTGTCCAGGGAGCTCCTACGAGCAGTACTTC. Its protein product is CASCPGSSYEQYF. This chain links TRBV5-1 with TRBJ2-7; D might be TRBD1 or TRBD2, each matching 5 bases. The V and J ends lost 7 bases and 0 bases respectively, with 11 bases between them. CDR1 is SGHRS and CDR2 is YFSETQ in the germline V gene. This CDR3 comprises 13 residues.

This clonotype came up many times. In nucleotides, the CDR3 is TGCAGTGCTAGAGTCGGGGTGTACCAAGAGACCCAGTACTTC. This sequence encodes CSARVGVYQETQYF. The chain uses TRBV20-1 and TRBJ2-5, with D possibly being TRBD2 (5 bases). V lost 1 base to trimming and J lost 0 bases, with 9 bases between them. The CDR3 runs to 14 residues. Germline CDR1 DFQATT, CDR2 SNEGSKA (reference sequence).

The chain joins TRBV12-3 or TRBV12-4 to TRBJ2-7; TRBD1 aligns across 7 bases. Unmatched junction bases numbered 10, after V lost 6 bases and J lost 5 bases. The CDR3 consists of 14 residues. This CDR3 is CASRTRTGYDEQYF. The CDR3 DNA reads TGTGCCAGCAGGACGAGGACAGGTTACGACGAGCAGTACTTC.

This clonotype was recorded a few times. The chain employs TRBV15 and TRBJ2-3; 7 bases are a match to TRBD1. The CDR3 has 14 residues. V trimming: 2 bases; J trimming: 3 bases; junction bases outside the gene matches: 2. Per germline, CDR1 LNHNV and CDR2 YYDKDF (reference sequence). As DNA, the CDR3 is TGTGCCACCAGCAGATACAGGGGAACAGATACGCAGTATTTT. Translated: CATSRYRGTDTQYF.

About this clonotype: Sequence at one end of the junction differs from germline and may be a read error. V gene TRBV5-1 combines with J gene TRBJ2-1; D remains unclear. Germline assignment: CDR1 SGHRS and CDR2 YFSETQ. This CDR3 region has 13 residues. The CDR3 loop reads CASSLARYHEQFF. DNA for the CDR3: TGCGCCAGCAGCTTGGCGCGCTACCATGAGCAGTTCTTC. Based on the CDR3 plus reference TRBV5-1 and TRBJ2-1, the full variable domain is KAGVTQTPRYLIKTRGQQVTLSCSPISGHRSVSWYQQTPGQGLQFLFEYFSETQRNKGNFPGRFSGRQFSNSRSEMNVSTLELGDSALYLCASSLARYHEQFFGPGTRLTVL.

This clonotype was counted a few times. The chain combines TRBV7-2 with TRBJ2-5, with TRBD2 identical over 9 bases. Germline values: CDR1 SGHTA, CDR2 FQGNSA. V lost 4 bases and J lost 5; bases outside the gene matches: 8. The CDR3 spans 15 residues. The DNA of the CDR3 is TGTGCCAGCAGCTGGCGCGGGGGGGCCACTGAGACCCAGTACTTC. It encodes CASSWRGGATETQYF.

In this sample, this clonotype turned up many times. The chain carries TRBV9 and TRBJ2-1, with 14 bases fitting TRBD2. CDR1 is SGDLS, CDR2 YYNGEE, per germline. CDR3 size: 18 residues. J was trimmed by 9 bases and V by 0 bases; bases with no gene match: 11. CDR3 loop: CASSVETSGRAGLVEQFF. CDR3 coding DNA: TGTGCCAGCAGCGTAGAGACTAGCGGGAGGGCCGGGTTAGTTGAGCAGTTCTTC.

The table lists this clonotype with a few counts. The chain carries TRBV11-2 and TRBJ2-5, with D perhaps matching TRBD1 or TRBD2 (5 bases each). CDR1 is SGHAT and CDR2 is FQNNGV in the germline V gene. V dropped 1 base and J dropped 4 bases, with 10 bases sitting between them. This CDR3 is built from 14 residues. The DNA for the CDR3 is TGTGCCAGCAGCTTAGGAGCGAGGGGAGAGACCCAGTACTTC. Protein product: CASSLGARGETQYF.

The rearrangement links TRBV15 to TRBJ2-3; no clear D gene. There are 15 residues in the CDR3. With 5 bases removed from V and 0 bases from J, the gap between germline ends came to 12 bases. Germline values: CDR1 LNHNV, CDR2 YYDKDF (reference sequence). The CDR3 DNA follows: TGTGCCACCAGCTCCCGGACGGTCAGCACAGATACGCAGTATTTT. This encodes CATSSRTVSTDTQYF.

This clonotype was detected many times. The chain employs TRBV20-1 and TRBJ2-1; TRBD2 matches 9 bases. Trimming took 0 bases from V and 2 from J; bases not matched to a gene: 2. Germline CDR1 is DFQATT and CDR2 is SNEGSKA (reference sequence). The CDR3 extends over 15 amino acids. CDR3 in DNA: TGCAGTGCTAGAGACGCGGGAGGGACCTACAATGAGCAGTTCTTC. Residues: CSARDAGGTYNEQFF.

V is TRBV29-1 and J is TRBJ2-3, with no clear D. CDR3 length: 12 amino acids. Per the germline V gene, CDR1 is SQVTM and CDR2 is ANQGSEA. V lost 2 bases and J lost 4, with 7 bases in between. The CDR3 spells CSVERFADTQYF. The CDR3 DNA reads as TGCAGCGTTGAAAGATTTGCAGATACGCAGTATTTT.

This clonotype was observed a few times. The chain joins TRBV7-2 to TRBJ2-1, with D possibly TRBD2 on 6 matching bases. CDR3 length: 15 amino acids. Per the germline V gene, CDR1 is SGHTA and CDR2 is FQGNSA. Trimming removed 0 bases from V and 8 bases from J, with 14 bases in between. CDR3 amino acids: CASSLAGTRGHEQFF. CDR3 DNA sequence: TGTGCCAGCAGCTTAGCCGGGACTCGGGGTCATGAGCAGTTCTTC. The full variable domain, completed using reference TRBV7-2 and TRBJ2-1, is GAGVSQSPSNKVTEKGKDVELRCDPISGHTALYWYRQSLGQGLEFLIYFQGNSAPDKSGLPSDRFSAERTGGSVSTLTIQRTQQEDSAVYLCASSLAGTRGHEQFFGPGTRLTVL.

The rearrangement uses TRBV4-3 and TRBJ1-2; TRBD1 might be the D (6 bases). Trimming pared 0 bases from V and 7 bases from J, leaving 12 bases between. The CDR3 has 14 amino acids. From germline, CDR1 is LGHNA and CDR2 YSLEER. CDR3 nucleotides: TGCGCCAGCAGCCAAGACCTCCCAGGGGCTGGCTACACCTTC. It translates to CASSQDLPGAGYTF.

There are a few counts of this clonotype. V is TRBV20-1 and J is TRBJ1-1, with D unclear. The germline V and J ends were trimmed by 3 bases and 1 base, with 9 bases remaining between them. Germline V gene lookup returns CDR1 DFQATT and CDR2 SNEGSKA (reference sequence). CDR3 length equals 13 residues. The chain's CDR3 is CSASVDKNTEAFF. CDR3 in DNA: TGCAGTGCTAGTGTGGATAAGAACACTGAAGCTTTCTTT.

The chain joins TRBV27 to TRBJ2-1; a weak D match, TRBD1 (6 bases). The CDR3 covers 14 residues. The V gene lost 2 bases and the J gene lost 9 bases, with 14 bases spanning the gap. The V gene's germline CDR1 is MNHEY and CDR2 SMNVEV (reference sequence). CDR3 nucleotide sequence: TGTGCCAGCAGTTTAGGGCAGGGGACGGGTGAGCAGTTCTTC. This gives the protein CASSLGQGTGEQFF.